The present TCR beta chain was sequenced within a study of early T cells in non-severe SARS-CoV-2 infection. TCRdb redid the calling of the 5' RACE reads with MiXCR, one entry per CDR3 protein. The sample has 40,000 to 60,000 distinct CDR3 sequences, 6.5% seen once. The sample in question was whole blood, obtained at baseline. This TCR was sampled from an adult who was a healthcare worker with PCR-confirmed SARS-CoV-2 infection or an uninfected control (not recorded which).

CDR3 sequence: CASNSDYGYTF. The CDR3 DNA reads TGTGCCAGCAACAGCGACTATGGCTACACCTTC. The chain carries TRBV6-6 and TRBJ1-2; D remains ambiguous. Germline V CDR1 and CDR2: MNHNY, SVGAGI (reference sequence). V was trimmed by 7 bases and J by 3 bases, leaving 6 bases between them. The length of the CDR3 is 11 residues.